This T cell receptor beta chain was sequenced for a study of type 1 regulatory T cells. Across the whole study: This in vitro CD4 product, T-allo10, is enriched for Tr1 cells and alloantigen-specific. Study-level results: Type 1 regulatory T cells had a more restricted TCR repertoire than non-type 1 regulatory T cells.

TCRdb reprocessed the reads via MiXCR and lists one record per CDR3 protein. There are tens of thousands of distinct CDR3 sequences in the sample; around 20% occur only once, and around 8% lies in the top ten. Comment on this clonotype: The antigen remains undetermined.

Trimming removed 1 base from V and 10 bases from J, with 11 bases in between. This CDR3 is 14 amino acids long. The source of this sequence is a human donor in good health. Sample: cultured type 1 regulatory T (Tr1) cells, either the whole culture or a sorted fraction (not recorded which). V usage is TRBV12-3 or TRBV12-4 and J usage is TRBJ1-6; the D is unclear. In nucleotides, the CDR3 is TGTGCCAGCAGTTTAGAGGGTGGTAGGTCACCCCTCCACTTT. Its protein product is CASSLEGGRSPLHF.